This T cell receptor beta chain was captured in a study of Graves' ophthalmopathy and Graves' hyperthyroidism. The sequenced template was RNA, covering the TCR beta CDR3 region. HTBI primers primed a first-round RT-PCR, and a second-round multiplex PCR followed. TCRdb redid the calling of the multiplex PCR reads with MiXCR, one entry per CDR3 protein. The table has about 500,000 distinct CDR3 sequences, roughly 39% seen once; the top ten hold around 4%. Germline loops: CDR1 MDHEN, CDR2 SYDVKM. The CDR3 covers 12 residues. V shed 4 bases, J shed 5 bases, and the junction held 2 bases outside the gene matches. This clonotype turned up a few times.

Sequenced input: peripheral blood or thyroid tissue (not recorded which). The rearrangement joins TRBV28 to TRBJ2-7, with 7 positions matching TRBD1. This receptor was obtained from an adult man with Graves' hyperthyroidism. The CDR3 DNA is TGTGCCAGCAGTTACAGGGGAGACGAGCAGTACTTC. Its protein product is CASSYRGDEQYF. Full variable domain (remainder filled in from reference TRBV28 and TRBJ2-7): DVKVTQSSRYLVKRTGEKVFLECVQDMDHENMFWYRQDPGLGLRLIYFSYDVKMKEKGDIPEGYSVSREKKERFSLILESASTNQTSMYLCASSYRGDEQYFGPGTRLTVT.